The 8 T cell receptor beta chains listed next were all sequenced from one sample in a study of identical twins. From the 5' RACE reads, TCRdb called clonotypes with MiXCR, one entry per CDR3 protein. Of about 190,000 distinct CDR3 sequences in the sample, approximately 15% are singletons; the top ten hold about 38%. These data were also reused for a study on T cells expressing NK-cell markers.

Sample: CD8+ T cells sorted from blood. The receptors come from a woman aged 18-29 years in good health.

The rearrangement uses TRBV3-1 and TRBJ2-7; 8 bases fit TRBD2. This CDR3 has 17 residues. The trim removed 0 bases at V and 2 bases at J, leaving 9 bases unmatched. The germline V gene has CDR1 LGHDT and CDR2 YNNKEL (reference sequence). The CDR3 DNA sequence: TGTGCCAGCAGCCAAGAGGATTTGGCGGGAGGAACCTACGAGCAGTACTTC. Protein sequence: CASSQEDLAGGTYEQYF.

Ten or more counts support this clonotype. The chain is built from TRBV11-2 and TRBJ2-1; either TRBD1 or TRBD2 may fit D (5 bases each). Germline-derived CDR1 and CDR2 are SGHAT and FQNNGV. CDR3 length equals 15 residues. The V gene lost 4 bases and the J gene lost 7 bases, with 17 bases spanning the gap. The CDR3 bases are TGTGCCAGCAGCTCAGAGGGGCGGTCGGGGAATGAGCAGTTCTTC. It codes for CASSSEGRSGNEQFF.

The V gene is TRBV7-7, the J gene TRBJ2-2; a weak D match, TRBD1 (6 bases). The V and J ends lost 3 bases and 7 bases respectively, with 12 bases between them. CDR3 length equals 14 residues. Germline-derived CDR1 and CDR2 are SSHAT and FNYEAQ (reference sequence). CDR3 sequence (DNA): TGTGCCAGCAGCTTGGCCACAGGGTTCGGGGAGCTGTTTTTT. Its protein is CASSLATGFGELFF.

The sample holds a few counts of this clonotype. V is TRBV7-9 and J is TRBJ2-2; no clear D gene. Trimming removed 8 bases at V and 6 bases at J, with 13 bases between. Germline V gene lookup returns CDR1 SEHNR and CDR2 FQNEAQ (reference sequence). The CDR3 sequence is 13 residues long. The CDR3 sequence: CASLGYRAGELFF. DNA for the CDR3: TGTGCCAGCCTTGGGTATCGGGCCGGGGAGCTGTTTTTT.

This clonotype was detected a few times. The rearrangement links TRBV6-5 to TRBJ2-7; no firm D call. From germline, CDR1 is MNHEY and CDR2 SVGAGI. V was pared by 6 bases and J by 6 bases, with 9 bases between. The CDR3 is 11 amino acids. The CDR3 here is CASSTWSEQYF. CDR3 nucleotide sequence: TGTGCCAGCAGCACATGGAGCGAGCAGTACTTC.

This clonotype was found many times. J is TRBJ2-2 and V is TRBV29-1; D ambiguous. Germline CDR1 and CDR2: SQVTM and ANQGSEA. V lost 5 bases and J 6 bases, leaving 4 bases between the germline ends. This CDR3 contains 10 residues. CDR3 bases: TGCAGCGTTTATTCCGGGGAGCTGTTTTTT. It specifies CSVYSGELFF.

A few counts support this clonotype. This sequence joins TRBV3-1 and TRBJ1-2; D perhaps matches TRBD1 (5 bases). Deletions cut 4 bases from V and 9 bases from J, with 15 bases between. Germline lookup yields CDR1 LGHDT and CDR2 YNNKEL (reference sequence). The CDR3 totals 13 residues. The CDR3 bases are TGTGCCAGCAGCCCCCCTTGGGGGGATAGCTACACCTTC. Translated: CASSPPWGDSYTF.

The gene calls are TRBV12-3 or TRBV12-4 and TRBJ1-5; maybe TRBD1 (6 bases). The CDR3 loop spans 15 amino acids. Trimming removed 1 base at V and 3 bases at J, with 10 bases between. The CDR3 nucleotides are TGTGCCAGCAGTTTAGGGGGGACACTCAATCAGCCCCAGCATTTT. It specifies CASSLGGTLNQPQHF.